Included here is one T cell receptor beta chain sequence, with context. This entry comes from a study of blood T cell repertoires in COVID-19. Turning to the study itself: Sources were T cells, B-cell-depleted T cells, or PBMCs; the material itself was cDNA or gDNA.

As handled by the study authors: Nucleated cell number was recorded as an estimate derived from reference gene primer amplification. Method: immunoSEQ multiplex PCR; TCRdb's copy keeps in-frame clones and lacks some. V and J calls and clone size are those listed in that table; D and trimming were worked out from the DNA. The sample contains around 250,000 clones, 80% to 90% of which appear only once. Per the germline V gene, CDR1 is MNHEY and CDR2 is SMNVEV (reference sequence). V shed 8 bases, J shed 8 bases, and the junction held 3 bases outside the gene matches. The CDR3 covers 12 residues. This receptor was taken from a man aged 55 to 70 with acute or convalescent COVID-19. Sample: peripheral blood. The chain uses TRBV27 and TRBJ1-4, with 9 bases that match TRBD1. The CDR3 DNA is TGTGCCAGCGGGGGACAGGGAGAAAAACTGTTTTTT. Its translation: CASGGQGEKLFF.